The 14 T cell receptor beta chains below were found in one sample sequenced in a study of cytomegalovirus exposure and HLA in healthy donors. The PCR was carried out with 60 Vbeta primers and 13 Jbeta primers. Here immunoSEQ multiplex PCR was the method, and the copy in TCRdb shows in-frame clones only, minus some. The sample has more than 150,000 clones; roughly 80% are singletons. Sequencing was done on a sample of PBMCs. These receptors were obtained from a man between 50 and 59 years old in good health and CMV-seronegative.

The chain employs TRBV7-9 and TRBJ1-1; no definite D call. CDR1 is SEHNR and CDR2 is FQNEAQ in the germline V gene (reference sequence). V shed 2 bases and J shed 3 bases, with 13 bases lying between them. The CDR3 is 15 amino acids. The CDR3 sequence is CASSLSRGRDTEAFF. The CDR3 region has the DNA TGTGCCAGCAGCTTAAGTCGGGGTCGGGACACTGAAGCTTTCTTT.

The genes are TRBV19 and TRBJ1-3, with 7 positions matching TRBD1. The CDR3 is 17 residues long. Trimming took 3 bases from V and 4 from J; bases not matched to a gene: 12. Germline CDR1 and CDR2: LNHDA and SQIVND (reference sequence). The CDR3 region is CASSIGTAKTAGNTIYF. The CDR3 DNA sequence: TGTGCCAGTAGTATCGGGACAGCCAAGACGGCGGGAAACACCATATATTTT.

The genes are TRBV25-1 and TRBJ1-2; 7 bases agree with TRBD1. The ends lost 5 bases at V and 6 bases at J; junction bases unmatched: 6. The CDR3 loop spans 13 amino acids. Germline lookup yields CDR1 MGHDK and CDR2 SYGVNS. This chain's CDR3 is CASSRQGLNGYTF. In DNA, the CDR3 is TGTGCCAGCAGTAGACAGGGACTCAATGGCTACACCTTC.

The chain uses TRBV27 and TRBJ2-2; 10 bases map to TRBD1. The J segment lost 6 bases and the V segment lost 5 bases, leaving 6 bases of the junction unmatched. CDR3 length equals 15 residues. In germline, CDR1 is MNHEY, CDR2 SMNVEV (reference sequence). CDR3 amino acids: CASSNRQGAAGELFF. The CDR3, as DNA: TGTGCCAGCAGTAACCGACAGGGGGCGGCCGGGGAGCTGTTTTTT.

This clone has only a few counts. The J gene is TRBJ1-6, the V gene TRBV11-2; no clear D gene. The CDR3 extends over 12 amino acids. The ends were cut back, 5 bases at V and 6 bases at J, with 5 bases in the middle. Germline CDR1 and CDR2: SGHAT and FQNNGV. The CDR3 nucleotides read TGTGCCAGCAGCCTCGGTAATTCACCCCTCCACTTT. Translated, it gives CASSLGNSPLHF.

The chain links TRBV18 to TRBJ2-5; 10 bases match TRBD2. V dropped 2 bases and J dropped 5; count of bases not matched to a gene: 11. This CDR3 spans 17 amino acids. Germline V lookup: CDR1 KGHSH, CDR2 LQKENI. CDR3: CASSPMQAGGQMETQYF. The CDR3 DNA reads TGTGCCAGCTCACCAATGCAAGCGGGGGGGCAGATGGAGACCCAGTACTTC.

The chain has TRBV7-2 and TRBJ1-6, with no clear D. V was shortened by 2 bases and J by 9 bases, with 8 bases between the two germline ends. This CDR3 spans 13 amino acids. In germline, CDR1 is SGHTA, CDR2 FQGNSA. The CDR3, as DNA: TGTGCCAGCAGCTTAATAGAGGGTTCACCCCTCCACTTT. Translated, it gives CASSLIEGSPLHF.

This clone was counted between two and nine times. In the same sample, other DNA sequences code for this CDR3. The chain couples TRBV9 to TRBJ2-2; 9 nucleotides align to TRBD2. V lost 0 bases, J lost 4 bases, and 4 bases stayed unmatched. This CDR3 has 16 amino acids. Germline V gene lookup returns CDR1 SGDLS and CDR2 YYNGEE. The CDR3: CASSVEAGGRTGELFF. CDR3 nucleotides: TGTGCCAGCAGCGTAGAAGCGGGGGGACGCACCGGGGAGCTGTTTTTT.

The J gene is TRBJ2-3, the V gene TRBV5-4, with 10 positions matching TRBD2. The CDR3 is 16 residues long. CDR1 and CDR2 from the germline V gene are SGHNT and YYREEE (reference sequence). Unmatched junction bases numbered 5, after V lost 0 bases and J lost 4 bases. For the CDR3, the DNA is TGTGCCAGCAGCTTGGGCTTAGCGGGGGGCTCAGATACGCAGTATTTT. This sequence encodes CASSLGLAGGSDTQYF.

The CDR3 DNA reads as TGTGCCAGCAGCCCTGACATTCTGAGGGATTCACCCCTCCACTTT. It encodes CASSPDILRDSPLHF. J is TRBJ1-6 and V is TRBV6-5, with unresolved D. The CDR3 has 15 residues. V was cut by 6 bases and J by 8 bases, with 17 bases left in between. CDR1 is MNHEY and CDR2 is SVGAGI in the germline V gene.

V is TRBV6-1 and J is TRBJ1-1, with 8 bases lining up with TRBD1. The J segment lost 4 bases and the V segment lost 5 bases, leaving 3 bases of the junction unmatched. Germline assignment: CDR1 MNHNS and CDR2 SASEGT. The CDR3 loop spans 13 amino acids. The CDR3 here is CASSPQGVTEAFF. Written as DNA, the CDR3 is TGTGCCAGCAGTCCACAGGGGGTCACTGAAGCTTTCTTT.

The CDR3 coding sequence is TGCGCCAGCAGAAAACAGGGGAGAGGACTGAACACTGAAGCTTTCTTT. Protein sequence: CASRKQGRGLNTEAFF. This rearrangement joins TRBV10-1 to TRBJ1-1; 7 bases align to TRBD1. Germline loops: CDR1 WNHNN, CDR2 SYGVQD (reference sequence). V shed 6 bases, J shed 0 bases, and the junction held 10 bases outside the gene matches. The CDR3 has 16 amino acids.

The V and J genes are TRBV21-1 and TRBJ1-3. TRBV21-1 is deemed a pseudogene. This CDR3 has 15 amino acids. CDR3 region: CASSTSGLPGNTIYF. CDR3 DNA sequence: TGTGCCAGCAGCACATCGGGACTCCCTGGAAACACCATATATTTT.

This chain links TRBV7-4 with TRBJ2-7; TRBD2 might be the D (7 bases). The CDR3 totals 15 residues. Per the germline V gene, CDR1 is SGHVT and CDR2 is SQSDAQ. With 5 bases removed from V and 4 bases from J, the gap between germline ends came to 18 bases. The CDR3 region has the DNA TGTGCCAGCAGCCCTGACGCGGGGGCGGGTTACGAGCAGTACTTC. Its translation: CASSPDAGAGYEQYF. Variable domain in full (rest from reference TRBV7-4 and TRBJ2-7): GAGVSQSPRYKVAKRGRDVALRCDSISGHVTLYWYRQTLGQGSEVLTYSQSDAQRDKSGRPSGRFSAERPERSVSTLKIQRTEQGDSAVYLCASSPDAGAGYEQYFGPGTRLTVT.